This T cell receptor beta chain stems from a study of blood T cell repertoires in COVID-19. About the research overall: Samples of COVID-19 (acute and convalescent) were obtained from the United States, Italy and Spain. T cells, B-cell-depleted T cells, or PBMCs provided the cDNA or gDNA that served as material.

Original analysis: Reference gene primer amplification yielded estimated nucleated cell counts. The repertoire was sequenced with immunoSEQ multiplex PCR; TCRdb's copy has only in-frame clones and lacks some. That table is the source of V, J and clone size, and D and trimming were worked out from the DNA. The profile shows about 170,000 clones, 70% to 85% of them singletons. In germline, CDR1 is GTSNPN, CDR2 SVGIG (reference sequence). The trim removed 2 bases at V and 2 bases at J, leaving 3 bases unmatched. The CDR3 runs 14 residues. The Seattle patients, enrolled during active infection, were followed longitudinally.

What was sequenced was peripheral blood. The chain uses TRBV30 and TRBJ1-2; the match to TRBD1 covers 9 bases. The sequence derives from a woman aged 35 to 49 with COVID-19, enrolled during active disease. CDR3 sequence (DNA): TGTGCCTGGAGTCGGGACAGGGCGAACTATGGCTACACCTTC. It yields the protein CAWSRDRANYGYTF.